A selection of T cell receptor beta chains follows, all from one sample in a study of blood T cells in healthy people across ages. A single record per CDR3 protein comes from TCRdb applying MiXCR to the 5' RACE reads. The table includes 1.5 million to 1.9 million distinct CDR3 sequences, approximately 39% detected once. Material for sequencing was blood. Receptors were obtained from a woman between 18 and 29 years old in good health. Both conserved end residues are part of each CDR3. Fields, in order: J gene, clone size, CDR3 length, D gene, V gene, CDR3 protein, CDR3 DNA. A D gene is named only where the DNA matches it firmly. Clone size is shown for a subset of rows, as once, few, many or a class of expanded clone.

>TRBJ2-7|.|13|.|TRBV25-1
CASTGVFSHEQYF
TGTGCCAGCACCGGGGTTTTTAGCCACGAGCAGTACTTC
>TRBJ2-1|many|16|TRBD2|TRBV5-1
CASSLVASGLRDEQFF
TGCGCCAGCAGCTTGGTGGCTAGCGGCCTTAGGGATGAGCAGTTCTTC
>TRBJ1-1|.|13|.|TRBV4-1
CASSQDGITEAFF
TGCGCCAGCAGCCAAGATGGGATCACTGAAGCTTTCTTT
>TRBJ1-5|.|15|.|TRBV20-1
CSARDYYVNNQPQHF
TGCAGTGCTAGAGATTATTACGTGAACAATCAGCCCCAGCATTTT
>TRBJ1-1|.|12|.|TRBV5-1
CASSRLDTEAFF
TGCGCCAGCAGCCGCCTGGACACTGAAGCTTTCTTT
>TRBJ1-2|.|15|.|TRBV6-6
CASSIPGQSSGGYTF
TGTGCCAGCTCAATTCCTGGACAGTCTTCAGGGGGCTACACCTTC
>TRBJ2-2|.|13|.|TRBV6-5
CASRGRYTGELFF
TGTGCCAGCAGAGGACGGTACACCGGGGAGCTGTTTTTT
>TRBJ1-5|.|15|TRBD1|TRBV28
CARSFQGAPPQPQHF
TGTGCCCGCAGTTTCCAGGGGGCGCCTCCTCAGCCCCAGCATTTT
>TRBJ1-5|.|13|.|TRBV12-3/TRBV12-4
CASSSGLGQPQHF
TGTGCCAGCAGTTCGGGCCTGGGGCAGCCCCAGCATTTT
>TRBJ1-2|many|14|.|TRBV7-9
CASSLGATNYGYTF
TGCGCCAGCAGCTTGGGAGCGACAAACTATGGCTACACCTTC
>TRBJ2-3|.|16|.|TRBV5-4
CASSFGARPRTDTQYF
TGTGCCAGCAGCTTCGGAGCTAGGCCCCGCACAGATACGCAGTATTTT
>TRBJ2-5|.|14|.|TRBV5-1
CASSLSPELETQYF
TGCGCCAGCAGCTTGTCGCCGGAATTAGAGACCCAGTACTTC
>TRBJ1-2|few|15|.|TRBV28
CASSLFVRGRNGYTF
TGTGCCAGCAGTTTATTCGTCCGGGGTCGGAATGGCTACACCTTC
>TRBJ1-2|.|13|.|TRBV29-1
CSVDAAVNYGYTF
TGCAGCGTTGATGCGGCGGTGAACTATGGCTACACCTTC
>TRBJ1-2|.|13|.|TRBV7-2
CASSLETWGGYTF
TGTGCCAGCAGCTTAGAAACTTGGGGCGGCTACACCTTC
>TRBJ1-4|few|15|TRBD1|TRBV12-3/TRBV12-4
CASRGGTGLNEKLFF
TGTGCCAGCAGGGGCGGGACAGGGCTAAATGAAAAACTGTTTTTT
>TRBJ2-2|.|19|TRBD2|TRBV10-3
CAIRASTGLAGDGTGELFF
TGTGCCATCAGGGCATCGACTGGACTAGCGGGAGATGGCACCGGGGAGCTGTTTTTT
>TRBJ2-7|.|21|TRBD2|TRBV7-2
CASSLAVYPGTIAGANYEQYF
TGTGCCAGCAGCTTAGCAGTCTATCCGGGGACGATAGCGGGGGCGAACTACGAGCAGTACTTC
>TRBJ2-1|many|12|TRBD1|TRBV29-1
CVGQGSLNEQFF
TGCGTAGGACAGGGGAGTTTGAATGAGCAGTTCTTC
>TRBJ2-1|.|14|.|TRBV6-1
CASSHRGRGNEQFF
TGTGCCAGCAGCCACCGGGGGCGGGGTAATGAGCAGTTCTTC
>TRBJ2-7|.|12|.|TRBV3-1
CASSQIFYEQYF
TGTGCCAGCAGCCAAATCTTCTACGAGCAGTACTTC
>TRBJ2-1|.|15|TRBD2|TRBV20-1
CSATLGLAGNNEQFF
TGCAGTGCTACCCTGGGACTAGCGGGAAACAATGAGCAGTTCTTC
>TRBJ2-3|few|13|.|TRBV9
CASSVVGQDTQYF
TGTGCCAGCAGCGTAGTGGGGCAAGATACGCAGTATTTT
>TRBJ2-5|.|13|.|TRBV27
CASKDYTQETQYF
TGTGCCAGCAAGGACTACACTCAAGAGACCCAGTACTTC
>TRBJ2-7|once|16|.|TRBV20-1
CSARENPLLWGDEQYF
TGCAGTGCTAGAGAGAACCCCCTCCTTTGGGGGGATGAGCAGTACTTC
>TRBJ2-3|.|14|TRBD1|TRBV29-1
CSVGTGGASDTQYF
TGCAGCGTTGGGACAGGGGGCGCATCCGATACGCAGTATTTT
>TRBJ1-2|.|15|.|TRBV18
CASSPSGKRYYGYTF
TGTGCCAGCTCACCCTCGGGAAAGCGCTACTATGGCTACACCTTC
>TRBJ1-2|few|14|.|TRBV5-1
CASSAWSVGVGYTF
TGCGCCAGCTCCGCGTGGTCGGTCGGGGTTGGCTACACCTTC
>TRBJ1-5|.|13|.|TRBV7-2
CASSRAVNQPQHF
TGTGCCAGCAGCCGGGCCGTCAATCAGCCCCAGCATTTT
>TRBJ1-1|few|17|TRBD1|TRBV11-2
CASSLLTGGAMNTEAFF
TGTGCCAGCAGCTTACTGACAGGGGGAGCAATGAACACTGAAGCTTTCTTT
>TRBJ2-3|many|14|.|TRBV6-5
CASSYSTDADTQYF
TGTGCCAGCAGTTACTCGACTGACGCAGATACGCAGTATTTT
>TRBJ2-3|.|14|TRBD2|TRBV2
CASGKLAGEDTQYF
TGTGCCAGCGGCAAGCTAGCGGGAGAGGATACGCAGTATTTT
>TRBJ2-7|.|13|.|TRBV15
CATRGGTAYEQYF
TGTGCCACCAGGGGAGGGACAGCCTACGAGCAGTACTTC
>TRBJ2-7|few|17|.|TRBV7-8
CASSLGIRTSSSYEQYF
TGTGCCAGCAGCTTAGGGATCAGGACCTCAAGCTCCTACGAGCAGTACTTC
>TRBJ1-3|.|14|.|TRBV4-1
CASSQDLGVDTIYF
TGCGCCAGCAGCCAAGATCTCGGGGTAGACACCATATATTTT
>TRBJ2-5|.|16|TRBD1|TRBV9
CASSAGGAPSYNEQYF
TGTGCCAGCAGCGCAGGGGGAGCGCCATCCTACAATGAGCAGTACTTC
>TRBJ2-1|.|11|.|TRBV30
CAWSVKAEQFF
TGTGCCTGGAGTGTAAAGGCTGAGCAGTTCTTC
>TRBJ1-2|.|14|.|TRBV9
CASRGDRLGYGYTF
TGTGCCAGCAGGGGTGACAGATTGGGTTATGGCTACACCTTC
>TRBJ2-2|.|16|TRBD1|TRBV6-2/TRBV6-3
CASSYSGRGPAGELFF
TGTGCCAGCAGTTACTCCGGCAGGGGGCCGGCCGGGGAGCTGTTTTTT
>TRBJ2-4|.|18|.|TRBV27
CASSLRRGLPPGKNIQYF
TGTGCCAGCAGTTTAAGGAGGGGACTTCCCCCTGGCAAAAACATTCAGTACTTC
>TRBJ2-7|.|14|.|TRBV13
CASSTKWTAYEQYF
TGTGCCAGCAGCACTAAATGGACAGCCTACGAGCAGTACTTC
>TRBJ2-7|.|13|.|TRBV29-1
CSVWVGGIYAQYF
TGCAGCGTCTGGGTGGGTGGAATCTACGCGCAGTACTTC
>TRBJ1-2|.|13|.|TRBV6-6
CASSPGELYGYTF
TGTGCCAGCAGTCCCGGGGAACTCTATGGCTACACCTTC
>TRBJ2-7|.|12|.|TRBV4-1
CASSQVYNEQYF
TGTGCCAGCAGCCAGGTCTACAATGAGCAGTACTTC
>TRBJ2-3|few|17|.|TRBV3-1
CASSQSGLHPSTDTQYF
TGTGCTAGCAGCCAATCGGGACTCCATCCTAGCACAGATACGCAGTATTTT
>TRBJ1-2|few|14|TRBD1|TRBV27
CASSSRTGRYGYTF
TGTGCCAGCAGTTCTCGGACAGGGCGTTATGGCTACACCTTC
>TRBJ2-7|few|15|.|TRBV27
CASSRGGTDSYEQYF
TGTGCCAGCAGTCGTGGGGGGACAGATTCCTACGAGCAGTACTTC
>TRBJ2-5|.|13|TRBD1|TRBV20-1
CSAPTRDRRSQYF
TGCAGTGCCCCTACCCGGGACAGACGCTCCCAGTACTTC
>TRBJ1-2|few|15|.|TRBV20-1
CSARGWTNLNYGYTF
TGCAGTGCTAGAGGCTGGACAAATCTTAACTATGGCTACACCTTC
>TRBJ2-5|.|15|TRBD2|TRBV7-3
CASSSSGKSYNEQYF
TGTGCCAGCAGCTCTAGCGGGAAGTCCTACAATGAGCAGTACTTC
>TRBJ2-1|.|11|.|TRBV20-1
CSAYPGTEQFF
TGCAGTGCTTACCCCGGGACGGAGCAGTTCTTC
>TRBJ2-1|few|13|.|TRBV15
CATSRVPGDEQFF
TGTGCCACCAGCAGGGTACCGGGCGATGAGCAGTTCTTC
>TRBJ2-5|.|12|.|TRBV6-2/TRBV6-3
CASSYARTEQYF
TGTGCCAGCAGTTACGCCAGAACTGAGCAGTACTTC
>TRBJ1-1|.|14|.|TRBV29-1
CSVDLPSMNTEAFF
TGCAGCGTTGATCTGCCCAGCATGAACACTGAAGCTTTCTTT
>TRBJ2-1|few|17|TRBD2|TRBV20-1
CSARVNSGGSSYNEQFF
TGCAGTGCTAGGGTCAATAGCGGGGGGAGCTCCTACAATGAGCAGTTCTTC
>TRBJ1-1|few|13|.|TRBV6-1
CAVTGQLNTEAFF
TGTGCCGTCACAGGGCAGTTGAACACTGAAGCTTTCTTT
>TRBJ2-1|.|14|.|TRBV5-1
CASSLLGVSWEQFF
TGCGCCAGCAGCTTGTTGGGGGTGAGTTGGGAGCAGTTCTTC
>TRBJ2-7|.|12|TRBD2|TRBV20-1
CSAGSTSVEQYF
TGCAGTGCAGGCTCCACTAGCGTCGAGCAGTACTTC
>TRBJ2-1|.|16|.|TRBV4-1
CASSQGQQSSYNEQFF
TGCGCCAGCAGCCAAGGCCAGCAGAGCTCCTACAATGAGCAGTTCTTC
>TRBJ2-5|few|12|.|TRBV7-2
CASSFVMQTQYF
TGTGCCAGCAGCTTTGTTATGCAGACCCAGTACTTC